This T cell receptor (beta chain) derives from a study of blood T cell repertoires in COVID-19. Study as a whole: In each case, the material was cDNA or gDNA derived from T cells, B-cell-depleted T cells, or PBMCs.

The protocol was immunoSEQ multiplex PCR, while the TCRdb copy is restricted to in-frame clones and leaves out a portion. The table shows approximately 44,000 clones, with around 90% occurring only once. CDR3 length: 14 amino acids. Trimming removed 1 base at V and 2 bases at J, with 7 bases between. Germline CDR1 is SNHLY and CDR2 is FYNNEI. V and J are TRBV2 and TRBJ2-3; perhaps TRBD2 as D (5 bases). The sequence derives from a woman aged 80 or older with acute or convalescent COVID-19. Input material: peripheral blood. CDR3 DNA sequence: TGTGCCAGCAGTGAAGGCCTAGCCACAGATACGCAGTATTTT. Translated: CASSEGLATDTQYF.